These 2 T cell receptor beta chains were all obtained from the same sample, sequenced in a study of response to subunit inactivated influenza vaccine (dated by TCRdb to about 2018). Library preparation used RT-PCR. Reads for this sample came from an Illumina HiSeq 2500. The public reads were quality trimmed at Q25 with fastp and then assembled into clones with MiXCR by TCRdb, keeping productive beta chains. Identical CDR3 protein sequences are pooled into one entry, listed with their most common genes and DNA. In all, the sample holds hundreds of thousands of distinct CDR3 sequences, and approximately 15% of those were seen once. The ten largest make up 5.5% to 7% of the sample. The sequencing here drew on PBMCs from blood, taken around 15 days before vaccination. These receptors all come from a man aged 50-59 years who received an inactivated influenza vaccine. Donor details come from another sample of the same person, matched by shared clones.

A few counts support this clonotype. This rearrangement joins TRBV20-1 to TRBJ2-7; D might be TRBD1 (6 bases). This CDR3 has 13 amino acids. V lost 2 bases, J lost 5 bases, and 13 bases lay in between. Germline V gene data show CDR1 as DFQATT and CDR2 as SNEGSKA (reference sequence). For the CDR3, the DNA is TGCAGTGCTAGAAATAGGGGGTTTCACGAGCAGTACTTC. Its protein is CSARNRGFHEQYF.

This clonotype was picked up a small number of times. This sequence joins TRBV11-2 and TRBJ2-5; D call uncertain. Germline V lookup: CDR1 SGHAT, CDR2 FQNNGV. The CDR3 is 15 amino acids. Trimming took off 0 bases at V and 4 bases at J, with 12 bases between the two ends. Here the CDR3 DNA reads TGTGCCAGCAGCTTAGATGTCCCCCGTGGAGAGACCCAGTACTTC. Its protein is CASSLDVPRGETQYF.